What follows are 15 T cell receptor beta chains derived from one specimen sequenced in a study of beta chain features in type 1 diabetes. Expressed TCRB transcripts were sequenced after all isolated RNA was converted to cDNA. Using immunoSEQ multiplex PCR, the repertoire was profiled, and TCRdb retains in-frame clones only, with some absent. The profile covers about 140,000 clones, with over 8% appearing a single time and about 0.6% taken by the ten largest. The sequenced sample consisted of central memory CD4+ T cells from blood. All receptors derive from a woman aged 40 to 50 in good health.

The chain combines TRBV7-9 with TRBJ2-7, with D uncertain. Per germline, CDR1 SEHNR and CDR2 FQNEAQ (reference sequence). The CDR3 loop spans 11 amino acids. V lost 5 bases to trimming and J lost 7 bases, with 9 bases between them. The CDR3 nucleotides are TGTGCCAGCAGCCCAAGTGCGGAGCAGTACTTC. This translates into CASSPSAEQYF.

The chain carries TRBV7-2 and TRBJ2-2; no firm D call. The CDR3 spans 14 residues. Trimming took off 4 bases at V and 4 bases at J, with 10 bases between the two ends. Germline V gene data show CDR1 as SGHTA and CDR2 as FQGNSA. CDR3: CASSSPSVTGELFF. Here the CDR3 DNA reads TGTGCCAGCAGCTCCCCCTCGGTCACCGGGGAGCTGTTTTTT.

The CDR3 spells CASSRYVEETQYF. The CDR3 DNA follows: TGTGCCAGCAGCCGGTACGTCGAAGAGACCCAGTACTTC. The gene calls are TRBV7-9 and TRBJ2-5; D is unclear. Germline lookup yields CDR1 SEHNR and CDR2 FQNEAQ (reference sequence). V was cut by 5 bases and J by 3 bases, with 10 bases left in between. The CDR3 has 13 amino acids.

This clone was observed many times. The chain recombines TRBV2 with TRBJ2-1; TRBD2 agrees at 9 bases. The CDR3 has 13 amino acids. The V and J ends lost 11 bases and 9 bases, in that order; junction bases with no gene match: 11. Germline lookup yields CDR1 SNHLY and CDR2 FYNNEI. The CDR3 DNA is TGTGCCGGGCGGGCTAGCGGGGTTGGTGAGCAGTTCTTC. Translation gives CAGRASGVGEQFF.

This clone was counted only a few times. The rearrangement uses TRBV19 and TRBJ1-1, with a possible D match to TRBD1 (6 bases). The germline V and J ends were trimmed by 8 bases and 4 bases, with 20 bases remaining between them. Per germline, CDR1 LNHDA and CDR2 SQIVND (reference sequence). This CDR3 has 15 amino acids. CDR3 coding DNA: TGTGCCAGTGACAGGCCGGGATCGGTGAGCACTGAAGCTTTCTTT. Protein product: CASDRPGSVSTEAFF.

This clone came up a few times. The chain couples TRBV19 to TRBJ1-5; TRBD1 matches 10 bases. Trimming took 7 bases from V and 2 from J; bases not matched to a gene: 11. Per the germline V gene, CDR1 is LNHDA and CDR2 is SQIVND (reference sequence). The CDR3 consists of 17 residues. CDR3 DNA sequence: TGTGCCAGTACCAAACTCCGGGGGACAGGGGGCAATCAGCCCCAGCATTTT. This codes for CASTKLRGTGGNQPQHF.

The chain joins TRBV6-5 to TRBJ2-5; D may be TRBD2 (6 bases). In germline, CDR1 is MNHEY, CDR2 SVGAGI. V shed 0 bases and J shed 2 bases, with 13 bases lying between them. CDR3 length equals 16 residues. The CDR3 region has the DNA TGTGCCAGCAGTTACTCTGGTTGGAGGGGTCAAGAGACCCAGTACTTC. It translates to CASSYSGWRGQETQYF.

The CDR3 DNA is TGTGCCAGCAGCTTAGGTCTAAGCACTGAAGCTTTCTTT. Residues: CASSLGLSTEAFF. This rearrangement joins TRBV11-3 to TRBJ1-1; D call uncertain. V was shortened by 1 base and J by 4 bases, with 7 bases between the two germline ends. There are 13 residues in the CDR3. CDR1 is SGHNT and CDR2 is YENEEA in the germline V gene.

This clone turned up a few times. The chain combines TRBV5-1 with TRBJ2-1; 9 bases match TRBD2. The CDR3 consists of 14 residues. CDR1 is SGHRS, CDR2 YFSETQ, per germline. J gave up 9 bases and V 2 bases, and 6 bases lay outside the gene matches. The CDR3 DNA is TGCGCCAGCAGCTTACGGACTAGCGAGGCTGAGCAGTTCTTC. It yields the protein CASSLRTSEAEQFF.

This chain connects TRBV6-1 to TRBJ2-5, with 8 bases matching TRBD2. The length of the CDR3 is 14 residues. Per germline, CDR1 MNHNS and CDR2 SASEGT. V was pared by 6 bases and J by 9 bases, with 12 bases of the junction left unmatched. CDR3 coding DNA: TGTGCCAGCAGGGAAAGACCTGCCGGGGGGGCCCAGTACTTC. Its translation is CASRERPAGGAQYF.

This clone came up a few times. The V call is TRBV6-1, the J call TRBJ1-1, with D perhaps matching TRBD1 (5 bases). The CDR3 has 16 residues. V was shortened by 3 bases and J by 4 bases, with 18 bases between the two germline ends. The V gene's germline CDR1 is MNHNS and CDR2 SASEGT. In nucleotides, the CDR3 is TGTGCCAGCAGTGATCGGTGGGGCGGGGTTGGCACTGAAGCTTTCTTT. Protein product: CASSDRWGGVGTEAFF.

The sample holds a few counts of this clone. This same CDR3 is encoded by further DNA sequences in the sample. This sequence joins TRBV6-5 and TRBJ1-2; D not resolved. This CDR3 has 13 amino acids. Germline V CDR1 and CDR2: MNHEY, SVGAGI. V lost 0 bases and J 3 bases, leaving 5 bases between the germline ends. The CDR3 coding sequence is TGTGCCAGCAGTTACTCGTCGGACTATGGCTACACCTTC. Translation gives CASSYSSDYGYTF.

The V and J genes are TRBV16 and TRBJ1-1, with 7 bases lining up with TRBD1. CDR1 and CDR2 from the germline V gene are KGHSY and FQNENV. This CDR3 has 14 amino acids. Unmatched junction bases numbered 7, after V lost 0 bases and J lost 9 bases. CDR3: CASSQSKGARKAFF. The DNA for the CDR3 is TGTGCCAGCAGCCAATCAAAGGGGGCGCGGAAAGCTTTCTTT.

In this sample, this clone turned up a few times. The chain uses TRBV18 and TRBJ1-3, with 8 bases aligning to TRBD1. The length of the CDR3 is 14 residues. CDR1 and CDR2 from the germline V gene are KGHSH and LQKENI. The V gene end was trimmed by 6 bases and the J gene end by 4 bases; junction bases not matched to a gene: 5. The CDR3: CASSVDRVGNTIYF. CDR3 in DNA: TGTGCCAGCTCCGTGGACAGGGTCGGAAACACCATATATTTT.

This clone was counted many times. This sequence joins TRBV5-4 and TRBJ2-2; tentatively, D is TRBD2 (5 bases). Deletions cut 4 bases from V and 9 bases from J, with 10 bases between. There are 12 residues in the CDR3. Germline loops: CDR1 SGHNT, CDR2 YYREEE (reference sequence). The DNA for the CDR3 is TGTGCCAGCAGCACCCCGGGGAGGGAGCTGTTTTTT. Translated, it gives CASSTPGRELFF.